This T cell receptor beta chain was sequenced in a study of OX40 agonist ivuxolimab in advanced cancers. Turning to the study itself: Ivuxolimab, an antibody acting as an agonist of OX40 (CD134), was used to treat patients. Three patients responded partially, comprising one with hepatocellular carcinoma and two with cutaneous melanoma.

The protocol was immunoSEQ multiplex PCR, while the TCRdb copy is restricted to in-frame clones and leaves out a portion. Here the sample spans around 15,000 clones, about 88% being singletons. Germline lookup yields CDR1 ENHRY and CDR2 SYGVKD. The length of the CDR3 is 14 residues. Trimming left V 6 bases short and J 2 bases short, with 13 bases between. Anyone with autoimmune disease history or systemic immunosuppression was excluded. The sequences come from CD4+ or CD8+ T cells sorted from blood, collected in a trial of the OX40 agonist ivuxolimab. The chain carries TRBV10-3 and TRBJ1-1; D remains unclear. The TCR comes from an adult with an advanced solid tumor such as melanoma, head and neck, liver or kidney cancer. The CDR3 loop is CAIRPAPLNTEAFF. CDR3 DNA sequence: TGTGCCATCAGGCCAGCCCCGCTTAACACTGAAGCTTTCTTT.